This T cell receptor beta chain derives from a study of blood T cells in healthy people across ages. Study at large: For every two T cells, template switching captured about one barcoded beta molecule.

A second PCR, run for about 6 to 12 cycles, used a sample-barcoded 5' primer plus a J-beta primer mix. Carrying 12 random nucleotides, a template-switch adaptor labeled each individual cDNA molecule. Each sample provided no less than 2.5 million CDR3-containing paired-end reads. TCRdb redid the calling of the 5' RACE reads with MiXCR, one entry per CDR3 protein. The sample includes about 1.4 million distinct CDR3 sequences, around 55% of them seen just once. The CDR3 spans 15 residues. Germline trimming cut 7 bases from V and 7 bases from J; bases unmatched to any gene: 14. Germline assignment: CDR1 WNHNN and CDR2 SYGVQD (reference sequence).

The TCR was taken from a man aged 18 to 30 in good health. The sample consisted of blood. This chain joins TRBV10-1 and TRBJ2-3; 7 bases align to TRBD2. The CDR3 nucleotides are TGCGCCAGCACTCATCGGACTAGTCTTCCTTATACGCAGTATTTT. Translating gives CASTHRTSLPYTQYF.